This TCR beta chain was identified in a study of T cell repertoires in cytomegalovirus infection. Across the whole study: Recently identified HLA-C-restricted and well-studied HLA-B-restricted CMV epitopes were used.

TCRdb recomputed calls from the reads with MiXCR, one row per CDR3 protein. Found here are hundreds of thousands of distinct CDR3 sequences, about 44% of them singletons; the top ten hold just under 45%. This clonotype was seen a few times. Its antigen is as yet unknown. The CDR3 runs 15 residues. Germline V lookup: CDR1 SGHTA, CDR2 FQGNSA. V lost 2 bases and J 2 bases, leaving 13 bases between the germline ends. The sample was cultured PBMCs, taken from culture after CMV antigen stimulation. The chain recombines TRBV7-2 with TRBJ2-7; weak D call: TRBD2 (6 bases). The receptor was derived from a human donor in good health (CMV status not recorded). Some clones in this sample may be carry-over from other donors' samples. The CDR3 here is CASSLPQAGAYEQYF. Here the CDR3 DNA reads TGTGCCAGCAGCTTACCCCAAGCGGGTGCCTACGAGCAGTACTTC.